This TCR beta chain is from a study of cytomegalovirus exposure and HLA in healthy donors. Study-level background: Within the Caucasian-associated ancestry cluster were roughly 82% of the approximately 400 genotyped donors.

Study-wide results and limits: CMV antigen specificity was confirmed in vitro for a few CMV-associated chains.

PCR primers comprised 60 Vbeta and 13 Jbeta primers. Per the study methods: Unique TCR beta chains numbered approximately 80 million in a later analysis, with 10 million to 14 million shared. The protocol was immunoSEQ multiplex PCR, while the TCRdb copy is restricted to in-frame clones and leaves out a portion. V and J calls and clone size follow that table, whereas D and trimming were derived from the DNA. Of around 86,000 clones in the sample, around 8% are singletons; the top ten hold roughly 2.1%. The CDR3 spans 16 residues. Germline-derived CDR1 and CDR2 are SGHAT and FQNNGV. With 3 bases clipped from V and 3 bases from J, the junction kept 4 bases outside the gene matches. For this clone: Its antigen is not known.

All the people who gave samples were healthy bone marrow donors. This chain joins TRBV11-2 and TRBJ2-2; 10 bases are a match to TRBD1. The receptor was isolated from a man aged 50-60 years in good health and CMV-seronegative. The source material was PBMCs. The CDR3 here is CASSFDRGLYTGELFF. CDR3 DNA: TGTGCCAGCAGCTTCGACAGGGGGCTATACACCGGGGAGCTGTTTTTT.